A single sample gave rise to the 5 T cell receptor beta chains below, sequenced in a study of blood T cell repertoires in COVID-19. TCRdb keeps only in-frame clones here, not all; method: immunoSEQ multiplex PCR. This sample has about 68,000 clones, with roughly 91% found just once. The source material was peripheral blood. The receptors shown here come from a man aged 40-55 years with COVID-19, enrolled during active disease.

This chain connects TRBV25-1 to TRBJ1-2; D not certain. The germline V and J ends were trimmed by 4 bases and 1 base, with 7 bases remaining between them. The germline gives CDR1 MGHDK, CDR2 SYGVNS. The CDR3 is 13 amino acids. CDR3 sequence reads: CASSVTSNYGYTF. CDR3 nucleotides: TGTGCCAGCAGTGTGACTAGTAACTATGGCTACACCTTC.

Concerning this clone itself: The junction departs from the called germline gene at one end, perhaps through a read error. The chain is built from TRBV18 and TRBJ2-7; the D is unclear. The CDR3 has 14 residues. Germline-derived CDR1 and CDR2 are KGHSH and LQKENI. CDR3 sequence reads: CASSPQANTYEQYF. The CDR3 DNA reads as TGTGCCAGCTCCCCACAAGCTAATACCTACGAGCAGTACTTC.

The CDR3 nucleotides read TGTGCCAGCTCACCACTACGGAACCAGGGCAATGAGCAGTTCTTC. Residues: CASSPLRNQGNEQFF. V usage is TRBV18 and J usage is TRBJ2-1; weak D call: TRBD1 (5 bases). Germline V gives CDR1 KGHSH, CDR2 LQKENI. The CDR3 spans 15 residues. Trimming stripped 1 base from V and 6 bases from J, with 13 bases between.

This chain links TRBV5-1 with TRBJ2-7; D may be TRBD2 (5 bases). Trimming stripped 2 bases from V and 7 bases from J, with 10 bases between. The CDR3 covers 12 residues. The germline CDR1 and CDR2 sequences are SGHRS and YFSETQ. CDR3 residues: CASSFLSGEQYF. The CDR3 DNA sequence: TGCGCCAGCAGCTTCCTATCGGGGGAGCAGTACTTC.

The CDR3 loop is CASSEQRLPNSPLHF. The CDR3 nucleotides read TGTGCCAGCAGTGAACAGCGTCTCCCAAATTCACCCCTCCACTTT. This chain joins TRBV2 and TRBJ1-6; D remains ambiguous. CDR3 length equals 15 residues. The germline V gene has CDR1 SNHLY and CDR2 FYNNEI. Deletions cut 2 bases from V and 7 bases from J, with 12 bases between.